The T cell receptor (beta chain) under discussion was sequenced for a study of T cells in Graves' hyperthyroidism and ophthalmopathy. Stable Graves' hyperthyroidism denoted no ophthalmopathy progression over 18 months. V was pared by 6 bases and J by 3 bases, with 2 bases of the junction left unmatched. The CDR3 loop spans 12 amino acids. Germline CDR1 is ENHRY and CDR2 is SYGVKD. Template material for amplifying TCR beta CDR3 regions consisted of RNA transcripts. Initially, a first-round RT-PCR of the TCR CDR3 employed the HTBI primer set. MiXCR, applied by TCRdb to the multiplex PCR reads, yields one record per CDR3 protein. The sample includes approximately 370,000 distinct CDR3 sequences, under 15% of them seen just once.

The chain carries TRBV10-3 and TRBJ2-7, with 7 bases aligning to TRBD1. The sequence was collected from a woman aged 25 to 39 with Graves' hyperthyroidism. Input material: blood. The CDR3 nucleotides are TGTGCCATCAGGGGACAGATCTACGAGCAGTACTTC. The encoded protein is CAIRGQIYEQYF.